The 12 T cell receptor beta chains below all came from one sample that was sequenced in a study of blood T cell repertoires in COVID-19. Profiling relied on immunoSEQ multiplex PCR, and the TCRdb table lists in-frame clones only, not all of them. The data show some 100,000 clones, around four fifths seen once. The sample taken for sequencing was peripheral blood. The receptors shown here come from a human donor in a cohort sampled during active COVID-19.

V usage is TRBV30 and J usage is TRBJ2-2; D is perhaps TRBD2 (5 bases). Germline assignment: CDR1 GTSNPN and CDR2 SVGIG (reference sequence). Deletions cut 5 bases from V and 2 bases from J, with 12 bases between. The CDR3 runs 14 residues. CDR3 in amino acids: CAWDRGPNTGELFF. DNA for the CDR3: TGTGCCTGGGATCGGGGTCCAAACACCGGGGAGCTGTTTTTT.

The V and J genes are TRBV3-1 (or the pseudogene TRBV3-2) and TRBJ2-1; 8 nucleotides align to TRBD1. With V trimmed by 5 bases and J by 6 bases, 9 bases remained unmatched. Per the germline V gene, CDR1 is LGHDT and CDR2 is YNNKEL (reference sequence). The CDR3 sequence is 15 residues long. CDR3 nucleotides: TGTGCCAGCAGCACCCCCCTAACAGGGGGCAATGAGCAGTTCTTC. Its protein product is CASSTPLTGGNEQFF.

The chain combines TRBV7-9 with TRBJ2-1; D might be TRBD2 (6 bases). Germline values: CDR1 SEHNR, CDR2 FQNEAQ (reference sequence). The CDR3 has 16 residues. V dropped 5 bases and J dropped 2 bases, with 16 bases sitting between them. CDR3 sequence (DNA): TGTGCCAGCAGCCAGGTGAGCGGGCCAACCTACAATGAGCAGTTCTTC. This gives the protein CASSQVSGPTYNEQFF. Drawing the rest from reference TRBV7-9 and TRBJ2-1, the complete variable domain is DTGVSQNPRHKITKRGQNVTFRCDPISEHNRLYWYRQTLGQGPEFLTYFQNEAQLEKSRLLSDRFSAERPKGSFSTLEIQRTEQGDSAMYLCASSQVSGPTYNEQFFGPGTRLTVL.

This sequence joins TRBV3-1 (or the pseudogene TRBV3-2) and TRBJ2-7; D call uncertain. V gave up 1 base and J gave up 4 bases, with 14 bases separating them. This CDR3 spans 15 amino acids. Germline-derived CDR1 and CDR2 are LGHDT and YNNKEL (reference sequence). CDR3 coding DNA: TGTGCCAGCAGCCAAGTCCCGAAAGGAGAATACGAGCAGTACTTC. Amino acid sequence: CASSQVPKGEYEQYF.

This chain joins TRBV19 and TRBJ1-2; no clear D gene. V was trimmed by 4 bases and J by 2 bases, leaving 14 bases between them. CDR3 length: 15 amino acids. Germline V CDR1 and CDR2: LNHDA, SQIVND (reference sequence). The CDR3 region has the DNA TGTGCCAGTAGTACCTCCGGGGTAGCGAACTATGGCTACACCTTC. Translation: CASSTSGVANYGYTF.

This chain connects TRBV30 to TRBJ1-1; tentative D call: TRBD1 (6 bases). The V and J ends lost 4 bases and 5 bases respectively, with 14 bases between them. The CDR3 contains 13 residues. Germline V gives CDR1 GTSNPN, CDR2 SVGIG (reference sequence). The CDR3 DNA follows: TGTGCCTGGACGGGGGGAGGGACAACTGAAGCTTTCTTT. Amino acids: CAWTGGGTTEAFF. Drawing the rest from reference TRBV30 and TRBJ1-1, the complete variable domain is SQTIHQWPATLVQPVGSPLSLECTVEGTSNPNLYWYRQAAGRGLQLLFYSVGIGQISSEVPQNLSASRPQDRQFILSSKKLLLSDSGFYLCAWTGGGTTEAFFGQGTRLTVV.

Here the CDR3 reads CASSPRDTINYGYTF. CDR3 DNA sequence: TGTGCCAGCAGCCCCAGAGACACGATTAACTATGGCTACACCTTC. The rearrangement joins TRBV9 to TRBJ1-2; no clear D. V was cut by 4 bases and J by 1 base, with 14 bases left in between. Germline assignment: CDR1 SGDLS and CDR2 YYNGEE. This CDR3 comprises 15 residues.

This clone was counted once. The chain is built from TRBV7-2 and TRBJ2-7, with no clear D. The germline V gene has CDR1 SGHTA and CDR2 FQGNSA. The ends were cut back, 4 bases at V and 6 bases at J, with 13 bases in the middle. The CDR3 spans 13 residues. CDR3 in DNA: TGTGCCAGCAGCTCCCTAAGAGGCGGCGAGCAGTACTTC. This gives the protein CASSSLRGGEQYF.

V usage is TRBV24-1 and J usage is TRBJ2-2; D possibly corresponds to TRBD2 (6 bases). V was pared by 1 base and J by 2 bases, with 13 bases between. The CDR3 has 17 residues. Germline V gene sequence: CDR1 KGHDR, CDR2 SFDVKD. The chain's CDR3 is CATSDLWGGSNTGELFF. For the CDR3, the DNA is TGTGCCACCAGTGATTTATGGGGAGGCAGCAACACCGGGGAGCTGTTTTTT.

The chain joins TRBV27 to TRBJ2-7; TRBD1 matches at 9 bases. V shed 6 bases, J shed 4 bases, and the junction held 10 bases outside the gene matches. The CDR3 runs to 15 residues. Germline CDR1 reads MNHEY; CDR2 reads SMNVEV (reference sequence). The CDR3 sequence is CASSLKGDRAYEQYF. The CDR3 DNA follows: TGTGCCAGCAGCCTAAAGGGGGACAGGGCTTACGAGCAGTACTTC.

This sequence joins TRBV9 and TRBJ2-7, with 8 positions matching TRBD1. This CDR3 contains 14 residues. V shed 4 bases and J 0 bases; nucleotides not matched to a gene: 3. The germline V gene has CDR1 SGDLS and CDR2 YYNGEE. The CDR3: CASSRTGSSYEQYF. In DNA form, the CDR3 reads TGTGCCAGCAGCCGGACAGGGAGCTCCTACGAGCAGTACTTC.

The chain carries TRBV5-1 and TRBJ2-3, with 7 bases that match TRBD1. The CDR3 sequence is 18 residues long. Trimming at V came to 3 bases and at J to 2 bases, leaving 15 bases not matched to a gene. The germline V gene encodes CDR1 SGHRS and CDR2 YFSETQ. The CDR3 here is CASSSAGTAFAYTDTQYF. DNA of the CDR3: TGCGCCAGCAGCTCGGCCGGGACAGCTTTTGCTTACACAGATACGCAGTATTTT. Variable domain in full (rest from reference TRBV5-1 and TRBJ2-3): KAGVTQTPRYLIKTRGQQVTLSCSPISGHRSVSWYQQTPGQGLQFLFEYFSETQRNKGNFPGRFSGRQFSNSRSEMNVSTLELGDSALYLCASSSAGTAFAYTDTQYFGPGTRLTVL.